Listed here is a single T cell receptor (beta chain). A much bigger clone sits one base away, suggesting this may be a read error. The same CDR3 is also encoded by other DNA sequences in this sample. Those who participated ranged in age from roughly 18 to 100 years and resided in about two dozen US areas. Sequenced by immunoSEQ multiplex PCR; TCRdb stores in-frame clones only, minus some. In the table there are about 240,000 clones, roughly 86% of which are singletons. This entry is derived from a study of blood T cell repertoires in COVID-19. Study details: Researchers got acute and convalescent COVID-19 samples from the United States, Italy and Spain. The analysed material was cDNA or gDNA that came from T cells, B-cell-depleted T cells, or PBMCs.

Input material: PBMCs or T cells enriched from blood (not recorded which). The sequence was collected from a woman aged 40 to 55 with acute COVID-19.

This CDR3 is CASSSGDEQYF. As DNA, the CDR3 is TGTGCCAGCAGCTCCGGGGACGAGCAGTACTTC. This chain links TRBV5-4 with TRBJ2-7, with TRBD2 as a possible D gene (5 bases). The CDR3 covers 11 residues. The germline V gene encodes CDR1 SGHNT and CDR2 YYREEE (reference sequence). Trimming took 3 bases from V and 5 from J, leaving 6 bases between them.